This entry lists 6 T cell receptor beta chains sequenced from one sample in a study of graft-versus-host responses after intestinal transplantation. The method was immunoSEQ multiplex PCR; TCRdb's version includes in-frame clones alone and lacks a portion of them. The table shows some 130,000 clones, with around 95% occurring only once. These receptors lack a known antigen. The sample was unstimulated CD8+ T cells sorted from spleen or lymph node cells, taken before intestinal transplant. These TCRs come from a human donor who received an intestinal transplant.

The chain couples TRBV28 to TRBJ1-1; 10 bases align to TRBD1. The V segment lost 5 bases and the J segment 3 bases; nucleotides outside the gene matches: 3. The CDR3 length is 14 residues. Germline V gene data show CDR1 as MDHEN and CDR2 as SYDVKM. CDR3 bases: TGTGCCAGCAGTCTAGGACAGGGGGACACTGAAGCTTTCTTT. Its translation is CASSLGQGDTEAFF.

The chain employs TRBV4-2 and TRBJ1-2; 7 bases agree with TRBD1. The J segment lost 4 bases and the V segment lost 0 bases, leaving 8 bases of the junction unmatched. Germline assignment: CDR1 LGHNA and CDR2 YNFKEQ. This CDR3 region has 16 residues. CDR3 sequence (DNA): TGTGCCAGCAGCCAAGATGGCCCCGGGACAGCCTATGGCTACACCTTC. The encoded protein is CASSQDGPGTAYGYTF.

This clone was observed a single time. CDR3 DNA: TGTGCCAGCAGTGAAGCATGGACAGGGAAAGAGACCCAGTACTTC. It is translated as CASSEAWTGKETQYF. The chain employs TRBV6-1 and TRBJ2-5; 8 bases fit TRBD1. Germline loops: CDR1 MNHNS, CDR2 SASEGT. The ends lost 0 bases at V and 3 bases at J; junction bases unmatched: 3. The CDR3 runs to 15 residues.

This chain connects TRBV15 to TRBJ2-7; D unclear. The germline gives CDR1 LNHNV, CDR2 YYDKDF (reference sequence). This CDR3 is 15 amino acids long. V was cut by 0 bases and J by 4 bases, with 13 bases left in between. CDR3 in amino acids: CATSREWVRVYEQYF. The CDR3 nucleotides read TGTGCCACCAGCAGAGAATGGGTTAGGGTATACGAGCAGTACTTC.

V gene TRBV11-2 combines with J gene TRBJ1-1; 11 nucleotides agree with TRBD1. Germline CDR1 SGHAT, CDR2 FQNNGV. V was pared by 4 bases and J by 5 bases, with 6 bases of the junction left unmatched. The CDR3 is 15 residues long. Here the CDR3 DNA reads TGTGCCAGCAGCTGGACCGGGACAGGGGGAACTGAAGCTTTCTTT. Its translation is CASSWTGTGGTEAFF.

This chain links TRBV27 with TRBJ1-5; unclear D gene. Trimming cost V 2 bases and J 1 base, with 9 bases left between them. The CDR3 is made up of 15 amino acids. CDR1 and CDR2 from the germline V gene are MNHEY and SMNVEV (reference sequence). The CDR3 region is CASSLKGSSNQPQHF. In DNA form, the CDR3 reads TGTGCCAGCAGTTTAAAAGGATCCAGCAATCAGCCCCAGCATTTT.